What follows are 27 T cell receptor beta chains derived from one specimen sequenced in a study of T-cell reconstitution after alpha-beta-depleted transplantation in children. Unique molecular identifiers were incorporated during preparation of the TCRbeta library. From the PCR reads, TCRdb called clonotypes with MiXCR, one entry per CDR3 protein. The sample records under 450,000 distinct CDR3 sequences, roughly 17% being singletons. Sequencing used PBMCs, mostly from graft donor cells, obtained 360 days after TCRalphabeta/CD19-depleted stem cell transplant. These receptors all come from a boy in the first two years of life who had a stem cell transplant for Wiskott-Aldrich syndrome, so the T cells may come from the graft donor.

This chain uses TRBV10-3 with TRBJ2-3, with D possibly TRBD2 on 5 matching bases. V was shortened by 6 bases and J by 2 bases, with 9 bases between the two germline ends. Germline assignment: CDR1 ENHRY and CDR2 SYGVKD. The length of the CDR3 is 13 residues. The CDR3 sequence is CAISSRDTDTQYF. CDR3 DNA: TGTGCCATCAGCTCTCGGGACACAGATACGCAGTATTTT.

The chain has TRBV7-2 and TRBJ2-7, with 9 nucleotides matching TRBD1. In germline, CDR1 is SGHTA, CDR2 FQGNSA. Germline trimming cut 3 bases from V and 6 bases from J; bases unmatched to any gene: 3. This CDR3 region has 13 residues. CDR3 in DNA: TGTGCCAGCAGCTTCGGGACAGGGTTCGAGCAGTACTTC. Translated, it gives CASSFGTGFEQYF.

The chain's CDR3 is CASSPSWGRQETQYF. The CDR3, as DNA: TGTGCCAGCTCACCAAGCTGGGGGCGGCAAGAGACCCAGTACTTC. The chain is built from TRBV18 and TRBJ2-5; possibly TRBD1 for D (6 bases). The V and J ends lost 2 bases and 2 bases respectively, with 12 bases between them. The CDR3 totals 15 residues. Germline CDR1 is KGHSH and CDR2 is LQKENI.

This clonotype was counted only a few times. The chain combines TRBV24-1 with TRBJ2-1; D perhaps matches TRBD2 (6 bases). The CDR3 sequence is 13 residues long. The V and J ends lost 9 bases and 6 bases respectively, with 14 bases between them. Looked up from germline, CDR1 is KGHDR and CDR2 is SFDVKD. CDR3 protein: CATGSTRVNEQFF. CDR3 nucleotide sequence: TGTGCCACCGGATCGACTAGAGTCAATGAGCAGTTCTTC.

The V and J genes are TRBV10-3 and TRBJ2-1; TRBD2 agrees at 8 bases. V lost 5 bases and J lost 1; bases outside the gene matches: 4. Germline V lookup: CDR1 ENHRY, CDR2 SYGVKD. There are 15 residues in the CDR3. The CDR3 region has the DNA TGTGCCATCAGTCTAGCGGGCCAATCCTACAATGAGCAGTTCTTC. This sequence encodes CAISLAGQSYNEQFF.

The sample holds many counts of this clonotype. This rearrangement joins TRBV13 to TRBJ2-5, with a tentative D call TRBD1 (6 bases). V lost 2 bases, J lost 6 bases, and 7 bases lay in between. The CDR3 has 12 amino acids. Germline V CDR1 and CDR2: PRHDT, FYEKMQ (reference sequence). CDR3 bases: TGTGCCAGCAGCTTACGGGACAAGACCCAGTACTTC. It codes for CASSLRDKTQYF.

The rearrangement joins TRBV18 to TRBJ2-7, with TRBD1 matching 7 bases. This CDR3 has 13 amino acids. Germline values: CDR1 KGHSH, CDR2 LQKENI. Trimming cost V 4 bases and J 5 bases; bases outside gene matches: 5. This CDR3 reads CASSQGTANEQYF. For the CDR3, the DNA is TGTGCCAGCTCACAAGGGACAGCAAACGAGCAGTACTTC.

The V gene is TRBV7-9, the J gene TRBJ2-7; TRBD2 aligns across 11 bases. V was pared by 4 bases and J by 2 bases, with 7 bases of the junction left unmatched. Germline V gene sequence: CDR1 SEHNR, CDR2 FQNEAQ (reference sequence). The CDR3 contains 16 residues. CDR3 bases: TGTGCCAGCAGCTACCTCGCTAGCGGGAGGACCTACGAGCAGTACTTC. Translating it yields CASSYLASGRTYEQYF.

This clonotype was found a few times. The V call is TRBV4-2, the J call TRBJ2-5, with D perhaps given as TRBD1 or TRBD2 (5 bases each). The CDR3 is 17 residues long. Germline V gene data show CDR1 as LGHNA and CDR2 as YNFKEQ. V lost 4 bases to trimming and J lost 2 bases, with 20 bases between them. The CDR3 sequence: CASSLGTKGGFQETQYF. The CDR3 DNA reads TGTGCCAGCAGCCTGGGGACCAAGGGTGGGTTTCAAGAGACCCAGTACTTC.

The chain combines TRBV10-1 with TRBJ2-7; either TRBD1 or TRBD2 may supply D (5 bases each). Germline V gene lookup returns CDR1 WNHNN and CDR2 SYGVQD (reference sequence). The V gene lost 0 bases and the J gene lost 6 bases, with 15 bases spanning the gap. The CDR3 has 15 residues. The CDR3: CASSESGRRGGEQYF. As DNA, the CDR3 is TGCGCCAGCAGTGAGTCGGGACGAAGAGGAGGCGAGCAGTACTTC.

The genes are TRBV7-2 and TRBJ2-1, with 10 bases fitting TRBD2. V shed 1 base, J shed 4 bases, and the junction held 7 bases outside the gene matches. The germline V gene has CDR1 SGHTA and CDR2 FQGNSA. The CDR3 sequence is 17 residues long. This CDR3 reads CASSLVSTTSGYNEQFF. CDR3 DNA: TGTGCCAGCAGCTTAGTGAGTACGACTAGCGGGTACAATGAGCAGTTCTTC.

The rearrangement joins TRBV20-1 to TRBJ2-1; TRBD2 aligns across 13 bases. Trimming took 3 bases from V and 2 from J; bases not matched to a gene: 7. The CDR3 runs 17 residues. CDR1 and CDR2 (germline): DFQATT, SNEGSKA (reference sequence). The CDR3 DNA sequence: TGCAGTGCTAGCCTAAGACTAGCGGGGGGACCCTACAATGAGCAGTTCTTC. This codes for CSASLRLAGGPYNEQFF.

This chain connects TRBV4-2 to TRBJ1-1; unclear D gene. Per germline, CDR1 LGHNA and CDR2 YNFKEQ. V was cut by 0 bases and J by 3 bases, with 14 bases left in between. CDR3 length: 16 amino acids. The CDR3 DNA reads as TGTGCCAGCAGCCAAGACCCGTTAAGGTTAGACACTGAAGCTTTCTTT. Its protein product is CASSQDPLRLDTEAFF.

The V and J genes are TRBV4-1 and TRBJ2-2; 12 positions match TRBD1. CDR1 is MGHRA and CDR2 is YSYEKL in the germline V gene. CDR3 length equals 18 residues. Trimming removed 1 base from V and 7 bases from J; junction bases left unmatched: 10. The chain's CDR3 is CASSQARDRGRRFGELFF. The CDR3 nucleotides are TGCGCCAGCAGCCAAGCCCGGGACAGGGGGCGACGGTTCGGGGAGCTGTTTTTT.

A few counts support this clonotype. V and J are TRBV4-1 and TRBJ2-1; TRBD1 is a possible D gene (6 bases). The germline CDR1 and CDR2 sequences are MGHRA and YSYEKL. This CDR3 region has 15 residues. Trimming took 2 bases from V and 9 from J, leaving 17 bases between them. CDR3 in amino acids: CASSQYRVLGIEQFF. The CDR3 region has the DNA TGCGCCAGCAGCCAATACAGGGTCCTAGGGATTGAGCAGTTCTTC.

The V call is TRBV20-1, the J call TRBJ2-5; D gene uncertain. The germline gives CDR1 DFQATT, CDR2 SNEGSKA (reference sequence). Trimming removed 5 bases from V and 5 bases from J, with 9 bases in between. CDR3 size: 11 residues. The CDR3, as DNA: TGCAGTGCTCTCTTCGGGGAGACCCAGTACTTC. It encodes CSALFGETQYF.

This clonotype was observed a few times. The rearrangement uses TRBV25-1 and TRBJ2-4; TRBD1 is a possible D gene (5 bases). The V end was cut by 4 bases, the J end by 15 bases, with 13 bases between. From germline, CDR1 is MGHDK and CDR2 SYGVNS. The CDR3 covers 11 residues. The CDR3 sequence: CASSGGHLPYF. As DNA, the CDR3 is TGTGCCAGCAGTGGTGGACACCTCCCGTACTTC.

This rearrangement joins TRBV5-1 to TRBJ2-1, with 10 bases aligning to TRBD2. Looked up from germline, CDR1 is SGHRS and CDR2 is YFSETQ. This CDR3 comprises 17 residues. After removal of 4 bases from V and 1 base from J, the junction contained 8 bases not matched to a gene. In DNA form, the CDR3 reads TGCGCCAGCAGCCCTCGACTAGCGGGTTATTCCTACAATGAGCAGTTCTTC. It translates to CASSPRLAGYSYNEQFF.

V and J are TRBV24-1 and TRBJ2-1; possible D gene TRBD1, 6 bases. Trimming cost V 4 bases and J 2 bases, with 14 bases left between them. The CDR3 has 16 amino acids. Germline-derived CDR1 and CDR2 are KGHDR and SFDVKD. This CDR3 reads CATSEGQGFAYNEQFF. The CDR3 DNA reads as TGTGCCACCAGTGAGGGTCAGGGGTTCGCCTACAATGAGCAGTTCTTC.

J is TRBJ2-3 and V is TRBV12-3 or TRBV12-4; possibly TRBD1 or TRBD2 for D (5 bases each). The CDR3 extends over 18 amino acids. Trimming pared 6 bases from V and 2 bases from J, leaving 24 bases between. The CDR3 sequence is CASRRGWGSPALTDTQYF. DNA for the CDR3: TGTGCCAGCAGACGGGGCTGGGGGAGCCCGGCTCTCACAGATACGCAGTATTTT.

V is TRBV4-3 and J is TRBJ2-2; 13 nucleotides align to TRBD2. V dropped 4 bases and J dropped 0; count of bases not matched to a gene: 2. Germline assignment: CDR1 LGHNA and CDR2 YSLEER. This CDR3 has 17 amino acids. The CDR3 sequence: CASSPGLAGANTGELFF. For the CDR3, the DNA is TGCGCCAGCAGCCCCGGACTAGCGGGAGCGAACACCGGGGAGCTGTTTTTT.

The genes are TRBV27 and TRBJ2-2, with 9 positions matching TRBD2. Per germline, CDR1 MNHEY and CDR2 SMNVEV (reference sequence). The CDR3 consists of 18 residues. V was pared by 1 base and J by 5 bases, with 11 bases of the junction left unmatched. The DNA for the CDR3 is TGTGCCAGCAGTTTATTCGTTATAGCGGGAGATCTGACCGGGGAGCTGTTTTTT. Residues: CASSLFVIAGDLTGELFF.

In DNA, the CDR3 is TGCGCCAGCAGCAAAGGGTCTAGCTCCTACAATGAGCAGTTCTTC. It codes for CASSKGSSSYNEQFF. The V gene is TRBV4-3, the J gene TRBJ2-1; D ambiguous. The CDR3 runs 15 residues. V gave up 5 bases and J gave up 0 bases, with 11 bases separating them. CDR1 and CDR2 from the germline V gene are LGHNA and YSLEER.

CDR3 nucleotide sequence: TGTGCCAGCAGTCGGGACAGGGGTGGCAATCAGCCCCAGCATTTT. Translation: CASSRDRGGNQPQHF. The genes are TRBV2 and TRBJ1-5, with 10 bases identical to TRBD1. The germline CDR1 and CDR2 sequences are SNHLY and FYNNEI. With V trimmed by 5 bases and J by 2 bases, 3 bases remained unmatched. The CDR3 extends over 15 amino acids.

This clonotype was seen a few times. The chain joins TRBV25-1 to TRBJ2-4, with 15 bases fitting TRBD2. Losses at the gene ends were 7 bases for V and 11 bases for J; bases not matched to a gene: 3. The CDR3 is 13 amino acids. Per germline, CDR1 MGHDK and CDR2 SYGVNS. CDR3 amino acids: CASTGLAGGLQYF. CDR3 nucleotide sequence: TGTGCCAGCACGGGACTAGCGGGAGGTCTTCAGTACTTC.

V usage is TRBV19 and J usage is TRBJ2-5, with a weak D call TRBD2 (6 bases). Germline V gives CDR1 LNHDA, CDR2 SQIVND (reference sequence). The CDR3 consists of 13 residues. V was cut by 3 bases and J by 5 bases, with 10 bases left in between. The CDR3 region is CASSILLAETQYF. CDR3 nucleotide sequence: TGTGCCAGTAGTATTCTACTAGCCGAGACCCAGTACTTC.

The chain is built from TRBV12-2 and TRBJ2-5; the DNA was not compared with TRBD1, the D call given in the table. TRBV12-2 is annotated as a pseudogene. The CDR3 is 13 residues long. CDR3 DNA: TGTGCAAGTCGCTTGGGGGGGGAAGAGACCCAGTACTTC. This encodes CASRLGGEETQYF.